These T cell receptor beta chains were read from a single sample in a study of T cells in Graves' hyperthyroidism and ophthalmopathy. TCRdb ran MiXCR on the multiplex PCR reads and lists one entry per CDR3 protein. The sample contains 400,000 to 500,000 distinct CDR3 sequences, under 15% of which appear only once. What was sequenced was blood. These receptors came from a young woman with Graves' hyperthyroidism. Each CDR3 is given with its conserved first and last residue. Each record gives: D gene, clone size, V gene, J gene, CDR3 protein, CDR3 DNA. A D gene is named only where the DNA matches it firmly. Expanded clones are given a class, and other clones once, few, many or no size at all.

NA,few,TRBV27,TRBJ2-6,CASSKEGAGANVLTF,TGTGCCAGCAGTAAAGAGGGTGCTGGGGCCAACGTCCTGACTTTC
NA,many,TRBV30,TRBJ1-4,CAWTPFREKLFF,TGTGCCTGGACCCCCTTCCGGGAAAAACTGTTTTTT
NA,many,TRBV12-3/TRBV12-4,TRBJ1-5,CASSDGPGRSNQPQHF,TGTGCCAGCAGCGACGGGCCAGGGAGAAGCAATCAGCCCCAGCATTTT
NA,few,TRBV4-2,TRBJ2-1,CASSQEARNGDEQFF,TGTGCCAGCAGCCAAGAGGCGAGGAATGGCGATGAGCAGTTCTTC
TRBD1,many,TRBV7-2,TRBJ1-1,CASSLDYNRGKAFF,TGTGCCAGCAGCTTAGATTATAACAGGGGAAAAGCTTTCTTT
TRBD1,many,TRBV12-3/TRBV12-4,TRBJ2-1,CASSPPNRQGNNEQFF,TGTGCCAGCAGTCCGCCGAATCGACAGGGGAACAATGAGCAGTTCTTC
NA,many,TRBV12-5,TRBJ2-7,CASGPDRPQYF,TGTGCTAGTGGCCCAGACAGGCCGCAGTACTTC
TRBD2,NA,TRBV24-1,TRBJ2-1,CATSDPGLGGSSYNEQFF,TGTGCCACCAGTGATCCTGGACTAGGCGGGAGCTCCTACAATGAGCAGTTCTTC
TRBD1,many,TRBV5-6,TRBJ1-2,CASRMRQGVNYGYTF,TGTGCCAGCAGGATGAGACAGGGGGTCAACTATGGCTACACCTTC
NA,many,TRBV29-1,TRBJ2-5,CSVRPGETQYF,TGCAGCGTTCGGCCGGGGGAGACCCAGTACTTC
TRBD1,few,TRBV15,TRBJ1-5,CATSRDPYRGQGNQPQHF,TGTGCCACCAGCAGAGATCCTTACAGGGGCCAAGGGAATCAGCCCCAGCATTTT
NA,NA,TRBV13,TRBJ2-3,CASSWDTTPPRTDTQYF,TGTGCCAGCAGCTGGGACACAACGCCCCCCCGCACAGATACGCAGTATTTT
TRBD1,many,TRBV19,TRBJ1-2,CASKGQPNYGYTF,TGTGCCAGTAAGGGACAGCCTAACTATGGCTACACCTTC
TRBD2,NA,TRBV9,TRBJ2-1,CASSTTRGRAYNEQFF,TGTGCCAGCAGCACCACCCGGGGGAGGGCCTACAATGAGCAGTTCTTC
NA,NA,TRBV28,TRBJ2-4,CASSYPTISRNIQYF,TGTGCCAGCAGTTACCCTACTATTAGCCGAAACATTCAGTACTTC
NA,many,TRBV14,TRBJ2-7,CASSPSLTYEQYF,TGTGCCAGCAGCCCATCACTGACCTACGAGCAGTACTTC